This record looks at one T cell receptor (beta chain) sequence and its context. Its antigen is as yet unknown. The data belong to a study of T cells after posttransplantation cyclophosphamide. Notes on the study in general: Recipient CMV seropositivity and CMV reactivation strongly tracked TRB clonality. Tissue-infiltrating T cells from skin or gut overlapped little with blood T cells.

The related graft donor's blood sample was taken on the day of bone marrow donation. Method: immunoSEQ multiplex PCR; TCRdb's copy keeps in-frame clones and lacks some. This table holds 25,000 to 35,000 clones with no singletons; the top ten claim approximately 2.8%. The source material was PBMCs. This clonotype was obtained from a woman aged 60 to 75 in good health, CMV-negative, and a related stem cell transplant donor.

The chain's CDR3 is CASSLTSGSETQYF. The CDR3 bases are TGTGCCAGCAGCTTAACTAGCGGGAGCGAGACCCAGTACTTC. This chain joins TRBV7-2 and TRBJ2-5; the match to TRBD2 covers 11 bases. Trimming took 2 bases from V and 5 from J; bases not matched to a gene: 1. The CDR3 is 14 amino acids. CDR1 is SGHTA and CDR2 is FQGNSA in the germline V gene. The whole variable domain, remainder taken from reference TRBV7-2 and TRBJ2-5, is GAGVSQSPSNKVTEKGKDVELRCDPISGHTALYWYRQSLGQGLEFLIYFQGNSAPDKSGLPSDRFSAERTGGSVSTLTIQRTQQEDSAVYLCASSLTSGSETQYFGPGTRLLVL.